The clone carrying this T cell receptor beta chain was found many times. Amplification targeted TCR beta CDR3 regions from RNA transcripts. Carried out on the TCR CDR3, a first-round RT-PCR used the HTBI primer set. TCRdb called the multiplex PCR reads again in MiXCR, with one record for every CDR3 protein. The data show hundreds of thousands of distinct CDR3 sequences, less than 25% seen once. This entry comes from a study of T cells in Graves' hyperthyroidism and ophthalmopathy. Trimming took off 2 bases at V and 2 bases at J, with 8 bases between the two ends. This CDR3 is 13 amino acids long. Germline-derived CDR1 and CDR2 are GTSNPN and SVGIG (reference sequence).

This clonotype was sampled from a man younger than 45 with Graves' ophthalmopathy. The specimen sequenced was blood. The V gene is TRBV30, the J gene TRBJ2-3; D is undetermined. CDR3 in DNA: TGTGCCTGGAGTAGGCGTGCCACAGATACGCAGTATTTT. Amino acids: CAWSRRATDTQYF. The complete variable domain, with remaining parts taken from reference TRBV30 and TRBJ2-3, reads SQTIHQWPATLVQPVGSPLSLECTVEGTSNPNLYWYRQAAGRGLQLLFYSVGIGQISSEVPQNLSASRPQDRQFILSSKKLLLSDSGFYLCAWSRRATDTQYFGPGTRLTVL.